These 22 T cell receptor beta chains were sequenced from one sample in a study of OX40 agonist ivuxolimab in advanced cancers. TCRdb's table, derived via immunoSEQ multiplex PCR, lists solely in-frame clones and lacks some. The profile shows 65,000 to 100,000 clones, under 85% of them singletons. The sample was CD4+ or CD8+ T cells sorted from blood, taken in a trial of the OX40 agonist ivuxolimab. Receptors were obtained from an adult with an advanced solid tumor such as melanoma, head and neck, liver or kidney cancer.

This clone was picked up a small number of times. The CDR3 DNA follows: TGTGCCAGCAGCCAAGATCAGCCCCAGCATTTT. It yields the protein CASSQDQPQHF. The V and J genes are TRBV7-9 and TRBJ1-5; D call uncertain. Looked up from germline, CDR1 is SEHNR and CDR2 is FQNEAQ (reference sequence). With 5 bases removed from V and 5 bases from J, the gap between germline ends came to 4 bases. This CDR3 has 11 residues.

V is TRBV11-2 and J is TRBJ2-1; D is ambiguous. The CDR3 runs 14 residues. Trimming took 2 bases from V and 8 from J, leaving 13 bases between them. The germline CDR1 and CDR2 sequences are SGHAT and FQNNGV. CDR3 sequence reads: CASSLFTALHEQFF. DNA for the CDR3: TGTGCCAGCAGCTTATTTACGGCACTCCATGAGCAGTTCTTC. The full variable domain, in which reference TRBV11-2 and TRBJ2-1 provide the parts outside the CDR3, is EAGVAQSPRYKIIEKRQSVAFWCNPISGHATLYWYQQILGQGPKLLIQFQNNGVVDDSQLPKDRFSAERLKGVDSTLKIQPAKLEDSAVYLCASSLFTALHEQFFGPGTRLTVL.

CDR3 region: CASSLTGGTSEKLFF. Here the CDR3 DNA reads TGTGCCAGCAGCTTAACAGGGGGGACGTCAGAAAAACTGTTTTTT. The rearrangement links TRBV7-9 to TRBJ1-4; 8 bases are a match to TRBD1. Germline values: CDR1 SEHNR, CDR2 FQNEAQ (reference sequence). Unmatched junction bases numbered 7, after V lost 2 bases and J lost 8 bases. CDR3 length: 15 residues.

This clone was picked up a small number of times. The chain uses TRBV7-2 and TRBJ2-2; TRBD2 might be the D (5 bases). The V gene's germline CDR1 is SGHTA and CDR2 FQGNSA. V gave up 0 bases and J gave up 4 bases, with 12 bases separating them. The CDR3 covers 16 residues. The DNA of the CDR3 is TGTGCCAGCAGCTTAGCCGGCAGTGGGAGCACCGGGGAGCTGTTTTTT. Residues: CASSLAGSGSTGELFF.

This clone has a single count. The J gene is TRBJ1-4, the V gene TRBV19; D is ambiguous. Germline loops: CDR1 LNHDA, CDR2 SQIVND (reference sequence). The CDR3 is 15 residues long. V was pared by 3 bases and J by 0 bases, with 8 bases between. CDR3 protein: CASSIDRATNEKLFF. The DNA for the CDR3 is TGTGCCAGTAGTATCGACCGAGCAACTAATGAAAAACTGTTTTTT.

V gene TRBV18 combines with J gene TRBJ2-7; no reliable D call. The CDR3 has 14 residues. Looked up from germline, CDR1 is KGHSH and CDR2 is LQKENI. The ends were cut back, 3 bases at V and 1 base at J, with 10 bases in the middle. CDR3 sequence reads: CASSPVRHSYEQYF. DNA for the CDR3: TGTGCCAGCTCACCGGTCAGGCATTCCTACGAGCAGTACTTC. Supplemented by reference TRBV18 and TRBJ2-7, the full variable domain reads NAGVMQNPRHLVRRRGQEARLRCSPMKGHSHVYWYRQLPEEGLKFMVYLQKENIIDESGMPKERFSAEFPKEGPSILRIQQVVRGDSAAYFCASSPVRHSYEQYFGPGTRLTVT.

The V gene is TRBV11-3, the J gene TRBJ2-5; TRBD2 matches at 9 bases. From germline, CDR1 is SGHNT and CDR2 YENEEA. CDR3 size: 14 residues. J lost 4 bases, V lost 6 bases, and 6 bases had no gene match. CDR3 sequence: CASSPGTSRETQYF. DNA for the CDR3: TGTGCCAGCAGTCCCGGGACTAGCAGAGAGACCCAGTACTTC.

This chain links TRBV2 with TRBJ2-1; D remains ambiguous. V dropped 3 bases and J dropped 9 bases, with 3 bases sitting between them. Germline loops: CDR1 SNHLY, CDR2 FYNNEI. The length of the CDR3 is 10 residues. The CDR3 DNA reads TGTGCCAGCAGTGACGGTGAGCAGTTCTTC. Its protein is CASSDGEQFF.

The chain has TRBV27 and TRBJ2-3, with 8 nucleotides matching TRBD2. Germline values: CDR1 MNHEY, CDR2 SMNVEV (reference sequence). CDR3 length equals 15 residues. V dropped 5 bases and J dropped 2; count of bases not matched to a gene: 6. The CDR3 coding sequence is TGTGCCAGCAGTGACGGGAGGGCCCCCACAGATACGCAGTATTTT. Protein product: CASSDGRAPTDTQYF.

The chain carries TRBV11-3 and TRBJ1-1; 9 positions match TRBD1. Trimming cost V 4 bases and J 1 base; bases outside gene matches: 4. The CDR3 is made up of 15 amino acids. Looked up from germline, CDR1 is SGHNT and CDR2 is YENEEA. The CDR3 sequence: CASSSRDRANTEAFF. CDR3 DNA: TGTGCCAGCAGCTCCCGGGACAGGGCGAACACTGAAGCTTTCTTT.

The chain carries TRBV9 and TRBJ2-5; TRBD2 aligns across 7 bases. Losses at the gene ends were 3 bases for V and 7 bases for J; bases not matched to a gene: 9. Per the germline V gene, CDR1 is SGDLS and CDR2 is YYNGEE. The CDR3 covers 14 residues. The CDR3 nucleotides read TGTGCCAGCAGCGAGCGGGGTCATGGGGGGACCCAGTACTTC. This sequence encodes CASSERGHGGTQYF.

The chain uses TRBV7-2 and TRBJ1-2, with D hard to call. Germline V gene lookup returns CDR1 SGHTA and CDR2 FQGNSA. The V and J ends lost 5 bases and 1 base respectively, with 11 bases between them. The CDR3 runs to 14 residues. Written as DNA, the CDR3 is TGTGCCAGCAGCCCTGAACGGGGTAACTATGGCTACACCTTC. Protein sequence: CASSPERGNYGYTF.

CDR3 sequence: CASSPRQGLTYEQYF. Written as DNA, the CDR3 is TGCGCCAGCAGCCCGAGACAGGGATTAACCTACGAGCAGTACTTC. The chain has TRBV4-1 and TRBJ2-7; 7 bases fit TRBD1. The germline V gene encodes CDR1 MGHRA and CDR2 YSYEKL. V lost 4 bases, J lost 2 bases, and 8 bases stayed unmatched. This CDR3 comprises 15 residues.

The J gene is TRBJ2-7, the V gene TRBV5-1; D remains unclear. Germline CDR1 reads SGHRS; CDR2 reads YFSETQ. The V end lost 5 bases, the J end lost 3 bases, and 6 bases lay between the germline ends. CDR3 length equals 11 residues. The CDR3 reads CASSRDYEQYF. The CDR3 DNA sequence: TGCGCCAGCAGTAGGGACTACGAGCAGTACTTC.

This chain joins TRBV18 and TRBJ2-5; D might be TRBD2 (5 bases). The CDR3 contains 15 residues. Deletions cut 2 bases from V and 5 bases from J, with 15 bases between. Germline V CDR1 and CDR2: KGHSH, LQKENI. The CDR3 reads CASSPGALERETQYF. Written as DNA, the CDR3 is TGTGCCAGCTCACCAGGAGCTTTAGAGCGGGAGACCCAGTACTTC.

This clone was recorded a few times. The genes are TRBV7-2 and TRBJ1-2; D is perhaps TRBD1 (6 bases). The germline V and J ends were trimmed by 5 bases and 8 bases, with 18 bases remaining between them. This CDR3 spans 14 amino acids. CDR1 and CDR2 (germline): SGHTA, FQGNSA. CDR3 residues: CASSPGGGLGGYTF. Written as DNA, the CDR3 is TGTGCCAGCAGCCCAGGAGGGGGGCTTGGCGGCTACACCTTC. The complete variable domain, with remaining parts taken from reference TRBV7-2 and TRBJ1-2, reads GAGVSQSPSNKVTEKGKDVELRCDPISGHTALYWYRQSLGQGLEFLIYFQGNSAPDKSGLPSDRFSAERTGGSVSTLTIQRTQQEDSAVYLCASSPGGGLGGYTFGSGTRLTVV.

V gene TRBV28 combines with J gene TRBJ2-1, with 7 bases matching TRBD2. CDR1 is MDHEN, CDR2 SYDVKM, per germline. J lost 15 bases, V lost 2 bases, and 10 bases had no gene match. The CDR3 is made up of 13 amino acids. CDR3 residues: CASSLPGEGWWFF. The CDR3 nucleotides read TGTGCCAGCAGTTTACCGGGGGAGGGGTGGTGGTTCTTC.

The rearrangement uses TRBV7-8 and TRBJ2-7, with 7 nucleotides matching TRBD1. V lost 3 bases, J lost 0 bases, and 2 bases stayed unmatched. CDR1 is SGHVS and CDR2 is FQNEAQ in the germline V gene. The CDR3 contains 14 residues. The CDR3 protein is CASSLTGISYEQYF. CDR3 bases: TGTGCCAGCAGCTTGACAGGGATCTCCTACGAGCAGTACTTC.

The count of this clone is one. This chain links TRBV4-3 with TRBJ2-2; 8 bases line up with TRBD1. Germline V lookup: CDR1 LGHNA, CDR2 YSLEER. With V trimmed by 4 bases and J by 2 bases, 12 bases remained unmatched. The CDR3 consists of 18 residues. The chain's CDR3 is CASSPKGAGGDNTGELFF. The CDR3 bases are TGCGCCAGCAGCCCCAAGGGGGCAGGGGGCGATAACACCGGGGAGCTGTTTTTT.

This chain joins TRBV28 and TRBJ2-1; tentatively, D is TRBD2 (6 bases). V was clipped by 7 bases and J by 10 bases, with 11 bases between them. Germline CDR1 reads MDHEN; CDR2 reads SYDVKM. The CDR3 length is 11 residues. The CDR3 reads CASNGLAEQFF. CDR3 nucleotide sequence: TGTGCCAGCAATGGGCTAGCGGAGCAGTTCTTC.

The chain uses TRBV4-2 and TRBJ2-2; the D is unclear. Between the trimmed V and J ends, which lost 3 bases and 1 base, there was a span of 21 bases. The CDR3 length is 19 residues. Germline V gene data show CDR1 as LGHNA and CDR2 as YNFKEQ. For the CDR3, the DNA is TGTGCCAGCAGCCAGAAGGCTCCCGTGCGAGGAAGGAACACCGGGGAGCTGTTTTTT. Translated, it gives CASSQKAPVRGRNTGELFF.

This clone appeared once. This chain connects TRBV28 to TRBJ2-7; D gene uncertain. V lost 3 bases and J 4 bases, leaving 10 bases between the germline ends. This CDR3 is 13 amino acids long. The germline gives CDR1 MDHEN, CDR2 SYDVKM. The CDR3 spells CASSFRLRYEQYF. The CDR3, as DNA: TGTGCCAGCAGTTTCCGACTCCGATACGAGCAGTACTTC.